The entry that follows covers one T cell receptor (beta chain) sequence. This clonotype has more than one count but fewer than ten. It has no known antigen specificity. No base quality information exists; no much larger clone differs at one position. Ends trimmed: V by 4 bases, J by 4 bases; bases unmatched to a gene: 4. According to the germline V gene, CDR1 reads KGHDR and CDR2 reads SFDVKD. Spanning cysteine to phenylalanine, the CDR3 consists of 14 amino acids. Of all the DNA, just the CDR3 is kept, 42 bases in frame from base 1. Receptors were amplified or captured by PCR. These reads were obtained on an Illumina HiSeq 2500. TCR libraries were prepared with molecular barcoding, using unique molecular identifiers to normalize TCRbeta repertoire quantification. TCRdb applied fastp at Q25 and MiXCR to the public reads, then kept only in-frame beta chains. Every entry covers one CDR3 protein and lists the most common genes and DNA from its rows. The sample records about 400,000 distinct CDR3 sequences, roughly 21% of which are singletons. The leading ten clones occupy less than 4.5% of the sample.

The sample comes from a study of T-cell reconstitution after alpha-beta-depleted transplantation in children (dated by TCRdb to the mid-2010s). Some background on the complete study: T-cell immune reconstitution after TCRalphabeta/CD19-depleted allogeneic hematopoietic cell transplantation in children was quantitatively tracked in the study by means of TCR repertoire profiling.

Rearrangement joined TRBV24-1 to TRBJ2-5, and 8 junction bases match TRBD1. The sequence was obtained from a human donor who donated a stem cell graft to a child with acute myeloid leukemia. Source: PBMCs from the stem cell graft donor, taken from the stem cell graft. The CDR3: CATSDPGTGETQYF. The DNA sequence follows: TGTGCCACCAGTGACCCTGGGACAGGAGAGACCCAGTACTTC.